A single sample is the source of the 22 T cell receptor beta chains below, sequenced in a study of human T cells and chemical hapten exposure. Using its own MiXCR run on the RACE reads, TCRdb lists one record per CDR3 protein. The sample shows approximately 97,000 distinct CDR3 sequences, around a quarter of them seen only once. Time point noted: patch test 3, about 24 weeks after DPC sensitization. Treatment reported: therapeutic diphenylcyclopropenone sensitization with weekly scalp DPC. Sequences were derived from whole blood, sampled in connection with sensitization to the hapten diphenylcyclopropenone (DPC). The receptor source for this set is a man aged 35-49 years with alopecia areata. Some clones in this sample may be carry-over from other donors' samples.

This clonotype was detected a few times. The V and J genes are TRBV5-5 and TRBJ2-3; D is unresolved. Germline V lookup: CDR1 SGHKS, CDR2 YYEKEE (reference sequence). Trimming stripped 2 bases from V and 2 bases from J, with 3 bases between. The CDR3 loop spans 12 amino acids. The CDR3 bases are TGTGCCAGCAGCTTCGCCACAGATACGCAGTATTTT. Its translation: CASSFATDTQYF.

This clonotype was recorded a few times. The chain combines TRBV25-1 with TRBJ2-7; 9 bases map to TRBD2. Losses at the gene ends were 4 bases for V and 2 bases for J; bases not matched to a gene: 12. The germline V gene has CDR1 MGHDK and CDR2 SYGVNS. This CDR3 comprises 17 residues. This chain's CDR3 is CASSVGASGTRTYEQYF. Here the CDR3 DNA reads TGTGCCAGCAGTGTGGGCGCTAGCGGGACCCGGACCTACGAGCAGTACTTC.

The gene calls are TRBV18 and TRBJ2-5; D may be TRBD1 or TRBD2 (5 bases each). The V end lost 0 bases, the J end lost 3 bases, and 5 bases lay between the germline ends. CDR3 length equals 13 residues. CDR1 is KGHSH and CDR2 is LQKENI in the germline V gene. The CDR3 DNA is TGTGCCAGCTCACCACCGGGGGAAGAGACCCAGTACTTC. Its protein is CASSPPGEETQYF.

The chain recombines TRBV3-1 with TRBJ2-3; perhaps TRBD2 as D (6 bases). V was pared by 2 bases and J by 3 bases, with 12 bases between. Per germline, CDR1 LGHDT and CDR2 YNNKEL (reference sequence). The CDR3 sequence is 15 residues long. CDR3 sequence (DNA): TGTGCCAGCAGCCAACGAGGACTACCGACAGATACGCAGTATTTT. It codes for CASSQRGLPTDTQYF.

CDR3 in amino acids: CASSYWGGEQFF. The CDR3 DNA is TGTGCCAGCAGTTACTGGGGCGGTGAGCAGTTCTTC. The J gene is TRBJ2-1, the V gene TRBV6-2 or TRBV6-3; tentative D call: TRBD1 (5 bases). V gave up 1 base and J gave up 9 bases, with 7 bases separating them. This CDR3 is 12 amino acids long. Germline V gene sequence: CDR1 MNHEY, CDR2 SVGEGT.

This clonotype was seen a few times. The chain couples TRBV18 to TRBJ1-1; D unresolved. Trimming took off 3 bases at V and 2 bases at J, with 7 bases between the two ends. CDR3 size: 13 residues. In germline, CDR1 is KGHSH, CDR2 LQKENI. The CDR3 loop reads CASSPVFNTEAFF. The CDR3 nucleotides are TGTGCCAGCTCACCGGTTTTTAACACTGAAGCTTTCTTT. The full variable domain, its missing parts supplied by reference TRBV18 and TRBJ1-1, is NAGVMQNPRHLVRRRGQEARLRCSPMKGHSHVYWYRQLPEEGLKFMVYLQKENIIDESGMPKERFSAEFPKEGPSILRIQQVVRGDSAAYFCASSPVFNTEAFFGQGTRLTVV.

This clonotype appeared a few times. The DNA of the CDR3 is TGTGCCAGCAGCTTACGGGGCCCAGGGGCCACTAATGAAAAACTGTTTTTT. This translates into CASSLRGPGATNEKLFF. V gene TRBV7-2 combines with J gene TRBJ1-4; weak D call: TRBD1 (6 bases). CDR3 size: 17 residues. Trimming took 2 bases from V and 2 from J, leaving 15 bases between them. Germline V lookup: CDR1 SGHTA, CDR2 FQGNSA.

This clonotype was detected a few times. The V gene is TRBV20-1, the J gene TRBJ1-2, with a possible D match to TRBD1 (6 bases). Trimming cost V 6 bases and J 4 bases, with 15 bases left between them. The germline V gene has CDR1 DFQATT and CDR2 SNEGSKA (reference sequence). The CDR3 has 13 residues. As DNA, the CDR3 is TGCAGTGCCATTACAGGGATATCCTATGGCTACACCTTC. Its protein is CSAITGISYGYTF.

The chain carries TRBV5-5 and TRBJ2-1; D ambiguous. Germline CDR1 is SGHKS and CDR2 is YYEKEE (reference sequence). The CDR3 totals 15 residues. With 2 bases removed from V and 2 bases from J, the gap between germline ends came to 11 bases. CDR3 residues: CASSFYTEPYNEQFF. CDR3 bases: TGTGCCAGCAGCTTCTATACGGAGCCCTACAATGAGCAGTTCTTC.

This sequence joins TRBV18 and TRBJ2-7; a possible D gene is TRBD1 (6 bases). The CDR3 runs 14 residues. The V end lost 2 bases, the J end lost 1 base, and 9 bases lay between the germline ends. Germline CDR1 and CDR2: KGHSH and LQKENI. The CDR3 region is CASSPKTGSYEQYF. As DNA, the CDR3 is TGTGCCAGCTCACCAAAGACAGGATCCTACGAGCAGTACTTC.

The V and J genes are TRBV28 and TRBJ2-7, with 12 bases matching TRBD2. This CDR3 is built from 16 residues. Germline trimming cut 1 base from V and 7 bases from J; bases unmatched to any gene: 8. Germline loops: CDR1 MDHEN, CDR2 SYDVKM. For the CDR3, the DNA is TGTGCCAGCAGTTTATTGACTAGCGGGGGAGCTTTTGAGCAGTACTTC. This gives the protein CASSLLTSGGAFEQYF.

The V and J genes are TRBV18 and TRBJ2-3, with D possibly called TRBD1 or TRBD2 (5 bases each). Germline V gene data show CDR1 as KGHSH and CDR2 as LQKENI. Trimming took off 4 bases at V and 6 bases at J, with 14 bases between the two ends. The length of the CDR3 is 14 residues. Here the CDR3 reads CASSLGANADTQYF. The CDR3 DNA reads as TGTGCCAGCTCACTCGGGGCGAATGCCGATACGCAGTATTTT.

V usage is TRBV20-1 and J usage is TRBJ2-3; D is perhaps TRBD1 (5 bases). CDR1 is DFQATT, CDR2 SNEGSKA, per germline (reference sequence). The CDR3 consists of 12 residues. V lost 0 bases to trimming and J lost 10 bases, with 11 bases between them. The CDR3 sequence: CSARDRDSAQYF. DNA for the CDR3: TGCAGTGCTAGAGATCGCGACAGTGCGCAGTATTTT.

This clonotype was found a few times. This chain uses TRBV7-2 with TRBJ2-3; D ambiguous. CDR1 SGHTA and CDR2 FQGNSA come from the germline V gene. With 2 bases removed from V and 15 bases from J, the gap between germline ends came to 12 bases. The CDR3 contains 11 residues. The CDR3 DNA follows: TGTGCCAGCAGCTTACTTTTCGGTTCTTATTTT. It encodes CASSLLFGSYF.

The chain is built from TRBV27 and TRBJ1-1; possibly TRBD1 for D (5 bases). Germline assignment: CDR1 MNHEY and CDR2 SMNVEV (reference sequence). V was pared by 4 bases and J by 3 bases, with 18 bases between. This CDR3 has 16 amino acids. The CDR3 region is CASSWGRERGHTEAFF. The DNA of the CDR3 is TGTGCCAGCAGTTGGGGCAGAGAGAGAGGTCACACTGAAGCTTTCTTT.

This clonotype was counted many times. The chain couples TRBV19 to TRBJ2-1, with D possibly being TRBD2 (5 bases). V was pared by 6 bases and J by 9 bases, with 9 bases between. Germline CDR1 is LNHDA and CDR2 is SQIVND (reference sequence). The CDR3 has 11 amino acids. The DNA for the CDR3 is TGTGCCAGTAGAACCGGAGGTGAGCAGTTCTTC. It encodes CASRTGGEQFF.

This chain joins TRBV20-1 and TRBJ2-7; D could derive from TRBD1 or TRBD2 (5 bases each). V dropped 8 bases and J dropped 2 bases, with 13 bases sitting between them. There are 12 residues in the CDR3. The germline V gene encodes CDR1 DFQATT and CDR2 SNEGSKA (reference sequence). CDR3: CSHKEDTYEQYF. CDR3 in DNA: TGCAGTCACAAGGAGGACACCTACGAGCAGTACTTC.

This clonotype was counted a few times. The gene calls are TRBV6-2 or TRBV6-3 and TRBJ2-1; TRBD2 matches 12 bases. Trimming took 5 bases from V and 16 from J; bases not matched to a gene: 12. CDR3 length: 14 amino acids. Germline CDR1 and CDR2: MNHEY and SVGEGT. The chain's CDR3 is CASSRGSSGRAGFF. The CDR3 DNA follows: TGTGCCAGCAGTCGCGGTTCTAGCGGGAGGGCCGGCTTCTTC.

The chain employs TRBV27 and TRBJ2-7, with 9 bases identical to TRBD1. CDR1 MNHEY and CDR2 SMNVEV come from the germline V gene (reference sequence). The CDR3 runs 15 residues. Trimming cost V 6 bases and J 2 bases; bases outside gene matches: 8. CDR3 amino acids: CASRAGTGPPYEQYF. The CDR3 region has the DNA TGTGCCAGCAGAGCCGGGACAGGGCCTCCCTACGAGCAGTACTTC.

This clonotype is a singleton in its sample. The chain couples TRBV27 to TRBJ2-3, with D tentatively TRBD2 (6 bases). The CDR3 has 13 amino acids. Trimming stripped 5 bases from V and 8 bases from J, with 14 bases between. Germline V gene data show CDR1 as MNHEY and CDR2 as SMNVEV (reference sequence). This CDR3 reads CASSRAPEGTQYF. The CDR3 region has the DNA TGTGCCAGCAGTCGGGCTCCGGAGGGTACGCAGTATTTT.

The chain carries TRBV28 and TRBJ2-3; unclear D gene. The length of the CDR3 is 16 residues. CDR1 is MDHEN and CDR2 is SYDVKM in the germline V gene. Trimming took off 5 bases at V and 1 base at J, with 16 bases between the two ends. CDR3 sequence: CASSPWVPSRTDTQYF. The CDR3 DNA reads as TGTGCCAGCAGTCCCTGGGTCCCGTCGCGCACAGATACGCAGTATTTT.

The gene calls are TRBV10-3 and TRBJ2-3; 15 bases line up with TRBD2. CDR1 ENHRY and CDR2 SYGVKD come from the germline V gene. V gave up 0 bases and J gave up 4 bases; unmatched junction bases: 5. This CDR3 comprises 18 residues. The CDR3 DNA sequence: TGTGCCATCAGTGAGTCCGGACTAGCGGGAGGGGAGGCAGATACGCAGTATTTT. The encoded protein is CAISESGLAGGEADTQYF.